This record covers a single T cell receptor beta chain. The antigen is undetermined. Germline CDR1 GTSNPN, CDR2 SVGIG (reference sequence). This CDR3 has 13 amino acids. V dropped 3 bases and J dropped 4 bases, with 12 bases sitting between them. Primers used in a second PCR of roughly 7 to 12 cycles were a sample-barcoded 5' primer and a J-beta primer mix. Sequencing yielded, for each sample, at least 3 million paired-end reads carrying CDR3. Using its own MiXCR run on the 5' RACE reads, TCRdb lists one record per CDR3 protein. Altogether more than 650,000 distinct CDR3 sequences are present, 40% to 65% being singletons, with the ten largest covering about 42%. This sample is drawn from a study of blood T cells in healthy people across ages. Notes on the study in general: Naive T cell percentage showed a strong correlation with the diversity of TCR beta.

Sequencing was done on a sample of blood. The TCR originated in a man aged 80 or over in good health. The V and J genes are TRBV30 and TRBJ1-2; D perhaps matches TRBD1 (6 bases). Written as DNA, the CDR3 is TGTGCCTGGAGGGAGGGCAGGGGCTATGGCTACACCTTC. Its protein product is CAWREGRGYGYTF.